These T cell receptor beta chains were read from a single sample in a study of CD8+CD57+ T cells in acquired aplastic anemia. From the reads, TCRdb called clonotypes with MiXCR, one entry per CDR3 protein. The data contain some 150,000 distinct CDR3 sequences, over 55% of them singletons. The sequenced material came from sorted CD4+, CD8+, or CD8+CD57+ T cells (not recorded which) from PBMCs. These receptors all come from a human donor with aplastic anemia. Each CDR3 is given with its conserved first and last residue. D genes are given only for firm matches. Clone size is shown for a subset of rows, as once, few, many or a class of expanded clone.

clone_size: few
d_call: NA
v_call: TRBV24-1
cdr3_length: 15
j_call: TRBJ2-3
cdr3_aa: CATSDATGSTDTQYF
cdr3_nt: TGTGCCACCAGTGACGCGACAGGTAGCACAGATACGCAGTATTTT

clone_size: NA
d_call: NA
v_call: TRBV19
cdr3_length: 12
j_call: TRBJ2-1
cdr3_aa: CASSTQGGEQFF
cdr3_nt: TGTGCCAGTAGTACCCAGGGGGGTGAGCAGTTCTTC

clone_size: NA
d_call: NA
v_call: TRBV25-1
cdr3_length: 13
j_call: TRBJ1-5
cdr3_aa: CASSGGGGQPQHF
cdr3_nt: TGTGCCAGCAGTGGGGGCGGGGGTCAGCCCCAGCATTTT

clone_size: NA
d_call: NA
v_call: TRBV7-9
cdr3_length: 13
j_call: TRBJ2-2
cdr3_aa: CASSLWDTGELFF
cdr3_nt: TGTGCCAGCAGCTTATGGGACACCGGGGAGCTGTTTTTT

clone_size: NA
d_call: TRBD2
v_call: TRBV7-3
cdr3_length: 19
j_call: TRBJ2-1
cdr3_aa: CASSFWGLAGGGSYNEQFF
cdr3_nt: TGTGCCAGCAGCTTCTGGGGACTAGCGGGAGGAGGGTCCTACAATGAGCAGTTCTTC

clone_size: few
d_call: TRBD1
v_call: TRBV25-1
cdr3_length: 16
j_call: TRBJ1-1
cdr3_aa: CASSDWGRGLDTEAFF
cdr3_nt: TGTGCCAGCAGTGATTGGGGTAGGGGGCTCGACACTGAAGCTTTCTTT

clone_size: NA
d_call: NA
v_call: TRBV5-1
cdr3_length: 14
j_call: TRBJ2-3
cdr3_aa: CASSLEPETDTQYF
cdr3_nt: TGCGCCAGCAGCTTGGAACCGGAGACAGATACGCAGTATTTT

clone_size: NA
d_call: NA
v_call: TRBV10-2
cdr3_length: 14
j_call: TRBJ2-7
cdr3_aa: CASSEVGDSYEQYF
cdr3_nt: TGCGCCAGCAGTGAAGTCGGGGACTCCTACGAGCAGTACTTC

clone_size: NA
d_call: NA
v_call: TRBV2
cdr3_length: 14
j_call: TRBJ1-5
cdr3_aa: CASSEQPGNQPQHF
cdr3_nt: TGTGCCAGCAGTGAACAGCCCGGCAATCAGCCCCAGCATTTT

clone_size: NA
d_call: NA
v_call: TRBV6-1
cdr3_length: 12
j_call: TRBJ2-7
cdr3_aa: CASLAGAYEQYF
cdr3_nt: TGTGCCAGCTTGGCAGGAGCATACGAGCAGTACTTC

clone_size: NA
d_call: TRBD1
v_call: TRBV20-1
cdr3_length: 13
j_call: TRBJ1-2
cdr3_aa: CSARGTGGYGYTF
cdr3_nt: TGCAGTGCTAGAGGGACAGGGGGTTATGGCTACACCTTC

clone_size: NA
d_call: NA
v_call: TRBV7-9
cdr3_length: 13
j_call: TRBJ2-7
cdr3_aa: CASSGRSTYEQYF
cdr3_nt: TGTGCCAGCAGCGGGCGGTCGACCTACGAGCAGTACTTC

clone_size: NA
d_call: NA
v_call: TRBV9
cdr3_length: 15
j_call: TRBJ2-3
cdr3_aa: CASSGRQAETDTQYF
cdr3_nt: TGTGCCAGCAGCGGAAGACAGGCGGAGACAGATACGCAGTATTTT

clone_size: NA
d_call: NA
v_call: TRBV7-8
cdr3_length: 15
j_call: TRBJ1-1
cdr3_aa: CASSPPGYGNTEAFF
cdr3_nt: TGTGCCAGCAGCCCCCCGGGATACGGGAACACTGAAGCTTTCTTT

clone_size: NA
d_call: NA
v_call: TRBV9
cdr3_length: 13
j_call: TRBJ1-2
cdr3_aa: CASSVGSNYGYTF
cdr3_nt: TGTGCCAGCAGCGTAGGTAGTAACTATGGCTACACCTTC

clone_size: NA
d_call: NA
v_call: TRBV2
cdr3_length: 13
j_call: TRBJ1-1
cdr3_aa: CASIWDQNTEAFF
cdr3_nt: TGTGCCAGCATTTGGGACCAGAACACTGAAGCTTTCTTT

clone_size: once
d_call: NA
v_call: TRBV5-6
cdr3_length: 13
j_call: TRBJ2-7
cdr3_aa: CASSLSLGHEQYF
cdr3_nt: TGTGCCAGCAGCTTGTCCCTTGGCCACGAGCAGTACTTC

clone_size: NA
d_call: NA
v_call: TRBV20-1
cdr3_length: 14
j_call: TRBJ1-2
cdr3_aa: CSARDTGRDYGYTF
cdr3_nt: TGCAGTGCTAGAGACACAGGACGGGACTATGGCTACACCTTC

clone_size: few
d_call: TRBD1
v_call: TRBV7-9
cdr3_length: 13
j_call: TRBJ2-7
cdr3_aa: CASSTGTVNEQYF
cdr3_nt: TGTGCCAGCAGCACCGGGACAGTCAACGAGCAGTACTTC

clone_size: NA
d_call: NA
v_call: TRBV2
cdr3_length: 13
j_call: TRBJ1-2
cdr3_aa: CASSEAQGAGYTF
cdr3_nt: TGTGCCAGCAGTGAAGCACAAGGTGCTGGCTACACCTTC

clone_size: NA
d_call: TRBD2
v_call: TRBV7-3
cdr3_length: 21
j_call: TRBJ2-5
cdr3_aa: CAGSPRLAGGPGFSSQETQYF
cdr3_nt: TGTGCCGGCAGCCCGAGATTAGCGGGAGGACCGGGGTTTAGTAGTCAAGAGACCCAGTACTTC

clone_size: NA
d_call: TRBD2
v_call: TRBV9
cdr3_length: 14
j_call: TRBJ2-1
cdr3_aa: CASSSGLAGNEQFF
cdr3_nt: TGTGCCAGCAGCTCAGGACTAGCGGGGAATGAGCAGTTCTTC

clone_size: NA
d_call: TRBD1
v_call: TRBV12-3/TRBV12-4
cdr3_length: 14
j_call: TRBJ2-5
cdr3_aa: CSSSPGTGSETQYF
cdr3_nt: TGTTCCAGCAGTCCGGGGACAGGTTCGGAGACCCAGTACTTC

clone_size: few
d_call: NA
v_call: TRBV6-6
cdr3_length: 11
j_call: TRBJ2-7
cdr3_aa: CASSYGVEQYF
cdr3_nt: TGTGCCAGCAGTTACGGCGTCGAGCAGTACTTC

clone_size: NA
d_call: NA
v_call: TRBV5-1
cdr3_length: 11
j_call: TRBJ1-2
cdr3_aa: CASSLDNAYTF
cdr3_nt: TGCGCCAGCAGCTTGGACAACGCGTACACCTTC

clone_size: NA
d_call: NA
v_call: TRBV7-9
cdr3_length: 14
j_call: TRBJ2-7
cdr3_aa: CASSLVNSNYEQYF
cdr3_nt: TGTGCCAGCAGCTTAGTCAATTCCAACTACGAGCAGTACTTC

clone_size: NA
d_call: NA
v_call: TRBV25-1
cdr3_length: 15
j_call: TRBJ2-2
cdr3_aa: CASSDLRDIGGELFF
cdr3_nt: TGTGCCAGCAGTGACCTACGGGACATCGGTGGGGAGCTGTTTTTT

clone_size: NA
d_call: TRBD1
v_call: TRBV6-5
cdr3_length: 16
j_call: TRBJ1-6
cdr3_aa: CASSHRDRVGYSPLHF
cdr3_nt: TGTGCCAGCAGCCACCGGGACAGGGTGGGGTATTCACCCCTCCACTTT